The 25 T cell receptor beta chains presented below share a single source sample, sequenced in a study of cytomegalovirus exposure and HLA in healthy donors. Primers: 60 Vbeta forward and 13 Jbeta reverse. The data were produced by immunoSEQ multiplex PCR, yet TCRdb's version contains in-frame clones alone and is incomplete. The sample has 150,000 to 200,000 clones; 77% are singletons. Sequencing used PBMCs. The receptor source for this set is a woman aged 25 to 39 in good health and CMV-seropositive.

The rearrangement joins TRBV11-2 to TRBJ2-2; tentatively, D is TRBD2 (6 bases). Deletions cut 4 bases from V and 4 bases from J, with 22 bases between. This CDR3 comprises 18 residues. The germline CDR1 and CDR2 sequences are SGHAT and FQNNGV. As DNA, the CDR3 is TGTGCCAGCAGCTCCAATAGGGGTGGAGGGGTCCCCACCGGGGAGCTGTTTTTT. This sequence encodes CASSSNRGGGVPTGELFF.

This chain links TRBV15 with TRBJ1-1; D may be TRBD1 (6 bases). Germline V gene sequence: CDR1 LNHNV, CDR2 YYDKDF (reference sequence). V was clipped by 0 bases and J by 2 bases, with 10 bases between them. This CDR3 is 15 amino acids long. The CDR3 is CATSRDLGGNTEAFF. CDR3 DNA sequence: TGTGCCACCAGCAGAGATTTAGGGGGAAACACTGAAGCTTTCTTT.

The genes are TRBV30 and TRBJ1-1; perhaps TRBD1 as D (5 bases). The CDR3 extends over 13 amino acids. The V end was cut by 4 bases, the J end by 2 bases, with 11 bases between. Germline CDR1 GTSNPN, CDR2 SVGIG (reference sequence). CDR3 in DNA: TGTGCCTGGACCGGACAAGTAAACACTGAAGCTTTCTTT. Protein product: CAWTGQVNTEAFF.

CDR3 DNA sequence: TGTGCCAGCAGCGCGAGCGGGGGGCATCCTCAGCCCCAGCATTTT. It translates to CASSASGGHPQPQHF. The V call is TRBV6-6, the J call TRBJ1-5; the D gene is possibly TRBD1 (6 bases). V lost 6 bases and J lost 6, with 18 bases in between. CDR1 MNHNY and CDR2 SVGAGI come from the germline V gene (reference sequence). The CDR3 is 15 amino acids.

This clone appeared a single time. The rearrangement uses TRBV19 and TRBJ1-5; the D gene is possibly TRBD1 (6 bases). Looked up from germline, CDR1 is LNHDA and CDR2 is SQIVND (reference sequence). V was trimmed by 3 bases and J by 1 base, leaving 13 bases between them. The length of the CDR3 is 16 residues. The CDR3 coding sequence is TGTGCCAGTAGTATTATAGGGGGACGGAGCAATCAGCCCCAGCATTTT. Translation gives CASSIIGGRSNQPQHF.

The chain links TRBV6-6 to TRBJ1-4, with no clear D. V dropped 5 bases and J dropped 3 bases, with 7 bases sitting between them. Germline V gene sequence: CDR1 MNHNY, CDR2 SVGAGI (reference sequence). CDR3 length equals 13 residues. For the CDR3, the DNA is TGTGCCAGCAGTACGGTTCCTAATGAAAAACTGTTTTTT. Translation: CASSTVPNEKLFF.

CDR3 amino acids: CASSPIRGQNTEAFF. DNA of the CDR3: TGTGCCAGCAGCCCCATTAGGGGTCAGAACACTGAAGCTTTCTTT. The chain joins TRBV5-4 to TRBJ1-1; a possible D gene is TRBD1 (5 bases). V was shortened by 4 bases and J by 1 base, with 14 bases between the two germline ends. Germline V gene sequence: CDR1 SGHNT, CDR2 YYREEE (reference sequence). CDR3 size: 15 residues.

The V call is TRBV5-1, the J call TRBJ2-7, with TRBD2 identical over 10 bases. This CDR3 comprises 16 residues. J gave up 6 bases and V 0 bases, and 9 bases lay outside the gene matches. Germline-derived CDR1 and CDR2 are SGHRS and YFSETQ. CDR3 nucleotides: TGCGCCAGCAGCTTGGCCCCTAGCGGGAGTCCCCCCGAGCAGTACTTC. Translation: CASSLAPSGSPPEQYF.

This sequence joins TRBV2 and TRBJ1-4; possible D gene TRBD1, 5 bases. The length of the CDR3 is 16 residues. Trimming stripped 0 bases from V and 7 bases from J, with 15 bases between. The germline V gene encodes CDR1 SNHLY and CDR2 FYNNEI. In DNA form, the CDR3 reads TGTGCCAGCAGTGAAGCGCACGGGCAGGGCCGTGAAAAACTGTTTTTT. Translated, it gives CASSEAHGQGREKLFF.

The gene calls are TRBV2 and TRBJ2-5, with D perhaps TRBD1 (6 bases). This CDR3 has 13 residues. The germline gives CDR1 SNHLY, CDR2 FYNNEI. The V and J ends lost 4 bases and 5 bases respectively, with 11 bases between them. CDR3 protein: CASSGGRGETQYF. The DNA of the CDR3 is TGTGCCAGCAGTGGGGGGCGAGGGGAGACCCAGTACTTC. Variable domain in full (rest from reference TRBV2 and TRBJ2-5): EPEVTQTPSHQVTQMGQEVILRCVPISNHLYFYWYRQILGQKVEFLVSFYNNEISEKSEIFDDQFSVERPDGSNFTLKIRSTKLEDSAMYFCASSGGRGETQYFGPGTRLLVL.

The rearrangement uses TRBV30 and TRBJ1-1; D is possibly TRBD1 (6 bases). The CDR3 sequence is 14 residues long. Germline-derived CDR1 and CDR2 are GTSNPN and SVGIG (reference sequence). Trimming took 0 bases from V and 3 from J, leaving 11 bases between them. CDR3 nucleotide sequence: TGTGCCTGGAGTGTTCAGGGGATGTACACTGAAGCTTTCTTT. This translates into CAWSVQGMYTEAFF.

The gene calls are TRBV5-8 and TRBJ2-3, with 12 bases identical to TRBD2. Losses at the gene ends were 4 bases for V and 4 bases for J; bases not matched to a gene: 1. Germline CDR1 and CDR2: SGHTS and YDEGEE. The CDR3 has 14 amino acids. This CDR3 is CASSRLAGADTQYF. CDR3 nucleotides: TGTGCCAGCAGCAGACTAGCGGGAGCAGATACGCAGTATTTT.

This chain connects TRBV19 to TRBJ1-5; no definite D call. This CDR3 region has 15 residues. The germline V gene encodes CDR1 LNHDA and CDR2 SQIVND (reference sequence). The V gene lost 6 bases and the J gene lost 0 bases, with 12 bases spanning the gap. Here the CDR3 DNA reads TGTGCCAGTAGCGAGGATTCATATAGCAATCAGCCCCAGCATTTT. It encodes CASSEDSYSNQPQHF.

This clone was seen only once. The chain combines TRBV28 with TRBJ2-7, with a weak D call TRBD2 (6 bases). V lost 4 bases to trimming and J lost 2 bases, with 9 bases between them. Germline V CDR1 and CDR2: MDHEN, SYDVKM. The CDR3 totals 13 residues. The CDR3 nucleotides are TGTGCCAGCAGTTCTAGCGTTCCCTACGAGCAGTACTTC. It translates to CASSSSVPYEQYF.

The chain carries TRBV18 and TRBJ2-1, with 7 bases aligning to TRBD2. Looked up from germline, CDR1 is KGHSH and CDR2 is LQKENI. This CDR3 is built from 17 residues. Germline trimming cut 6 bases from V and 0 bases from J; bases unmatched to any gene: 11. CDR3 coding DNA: TGTGCCAGCTCGCTGGGAGCGGGGTTAAGCTCCTACAATGAGCAGTTCTTC. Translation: CASSLGAGLSSYNEQFF.

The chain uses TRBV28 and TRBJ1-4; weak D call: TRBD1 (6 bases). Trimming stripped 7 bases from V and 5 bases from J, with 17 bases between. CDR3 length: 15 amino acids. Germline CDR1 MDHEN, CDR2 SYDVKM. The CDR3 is CASTPHGTPNEKLFF. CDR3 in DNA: TGTGCCAGCACCCCCCACGGGACACCCAATGAAAAACTGTTTTTT.

CDR3 protein: CASSSPAGLPSGANVLTF. The CDR3 DNA follows: TGTGCCAGTAGTAGTCCGGCAGGGCTCCCATCTGGGGCCAACGTCCTGACTTTC. The chain combines TRBV19 with TRBJ2-6; a weak D match, TRBD1 (5 bases). V was trimmed by 4 bases and J by 1 base, leaving 17 bases between them. The CDR3 is 18 residues long. The germline gives CDR1 LNHDA, CDR2 SQIVND (reference sequence).

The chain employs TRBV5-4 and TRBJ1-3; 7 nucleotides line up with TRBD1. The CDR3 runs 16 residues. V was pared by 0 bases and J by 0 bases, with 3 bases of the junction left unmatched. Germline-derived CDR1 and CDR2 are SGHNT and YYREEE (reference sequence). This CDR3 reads CASSLETGFSGNTIYF. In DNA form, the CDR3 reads TGTGCCAGCAGCTTGGAGACAGGGTTCTCTGGAAACACCATATATTTT.

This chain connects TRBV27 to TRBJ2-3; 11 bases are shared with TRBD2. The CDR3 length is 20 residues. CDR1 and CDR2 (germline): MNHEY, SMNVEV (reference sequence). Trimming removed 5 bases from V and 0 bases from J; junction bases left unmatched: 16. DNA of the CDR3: TGTGCCAGCAGTCAAATAGCGGGAGGGCTGGCATTTGGTAGCACAGATACGCAGTATTTT. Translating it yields CASSQIAGGLAFGSTDTQYF.

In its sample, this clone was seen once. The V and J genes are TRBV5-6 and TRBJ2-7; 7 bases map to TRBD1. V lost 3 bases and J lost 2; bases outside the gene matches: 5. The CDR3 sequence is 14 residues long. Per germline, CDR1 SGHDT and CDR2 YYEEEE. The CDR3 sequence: CASSSTTGTYEQYF. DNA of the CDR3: TGTGCCAGCAGCTCAACGACAGGGACCTACGAGCAGTACTTC.

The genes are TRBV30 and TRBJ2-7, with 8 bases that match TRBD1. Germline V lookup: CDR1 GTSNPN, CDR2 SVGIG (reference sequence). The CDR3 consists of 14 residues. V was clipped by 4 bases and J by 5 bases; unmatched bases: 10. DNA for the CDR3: TGTGCCTGGACCACTGGACAGGGATTCCACGAGCAGTACTTC. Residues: CAWTTGQGFHEQYF.

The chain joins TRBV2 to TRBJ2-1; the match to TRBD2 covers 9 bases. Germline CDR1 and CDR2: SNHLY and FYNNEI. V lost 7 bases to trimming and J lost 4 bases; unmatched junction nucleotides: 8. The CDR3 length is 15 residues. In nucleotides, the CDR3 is TGTGCCAGCATCGAAGGTCTAGCGGGGTACAATGAGCAGTTCTTC. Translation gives CASIEGLAGYNEQFF. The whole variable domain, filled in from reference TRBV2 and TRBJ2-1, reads EPEVTQTPSHQVTQMGQEVILRCVPISNHLYFYWYRQILGQKVEFLVSFYNNEISEKSEIFDDQFSVERPDGSNFTLKIRSTKLEDSAMYFCASIEGLAGYNEQFFGPGTRLTVL.

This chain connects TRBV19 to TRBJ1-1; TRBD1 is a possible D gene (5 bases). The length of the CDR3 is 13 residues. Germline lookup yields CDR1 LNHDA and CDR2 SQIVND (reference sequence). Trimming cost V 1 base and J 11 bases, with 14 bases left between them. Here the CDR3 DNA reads TGTGCCAGTAGTATAGGGGGCCCCACGCGGGCTTTCTTT. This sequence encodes CASSIGGPTRAFF. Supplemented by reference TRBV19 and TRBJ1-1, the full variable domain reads DGGITQSPKYLFRKEGQNVTLSCEQNLNHDAMYWYRQDPGQGLRLIYYSQIVNDFQKGDIAEGYSVSREKKESFPLTVTSAQKNPTAFYLCASSIGGPTRAFFGQGTRLTVV.

The CDR3 DNA is TGTGCCAGCTCACCACAGCGGGAGATGGGGAATGAGCAGTTCTTC. This encodes CASSPQREMGNEQFF. This chain links TRBV18 with TRBJ2-1, with 8 positions matching TRBD2. Germline-derived CDR1 and CDR2 are KGHSH and LQKENI. J gave up 7 bases and V 1 base, and 6 bases lay outside the gene matches. The CDR3 is made up of 15 amino acids.

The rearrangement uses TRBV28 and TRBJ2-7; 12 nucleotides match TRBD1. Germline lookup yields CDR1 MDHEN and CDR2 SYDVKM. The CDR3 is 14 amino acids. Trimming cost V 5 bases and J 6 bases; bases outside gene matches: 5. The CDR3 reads CASSTGTGGLEQYF. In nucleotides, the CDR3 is TGTGCCAGCAGTACCGGGACAGGGGGCCTCGAGCAGTACTTC. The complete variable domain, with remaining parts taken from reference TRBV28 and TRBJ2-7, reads DVKVTQSSRYLVKRTGEKVFLECVQDMDHENMFWYRQDPGLGLRLIYFSYDVKMKEKGDIPEGYSVSREKKERFSLILESASTNQTSMYLCASSTGTGGLEQYFGPGTRLTVT.